This TCR beta chain was sequenced in a study of PD-1 blockade in classical Hodgkin lymphoma. Across the study: Nivolumab dosed at 3 mg/kg went to patients intravenously every 2 weeks.

Overall study results and limits: Some patients began nivolumab under 1 year after ASCT. These patients were excluded from later analyses. Compared with healthy donors, newly diagnosed patients reportedly showed lower baseline TCR diversity.

TCRdb's copy holds only in-frame clones and misses some; the assay was immunoSEQ multiplex PCR. Among 90,000 to 140,000 clones, roughly nine tenths were seen once, and the ten largest hold roughly 19%. Time point denoted: cycle 4 day 1 (C4D1), after 6 weeks of nivolumab. In every patient, relapse followed autologous stem cell transplantation, while exposure to brentuximab vedotin differed. Notes on this clone: Its antigen is unknown.

The CDR3 runs to 12 residues. CDR1 and CDR2 from the germline V gene are SGHVS and FNYEAQ. With V trimmed by 5 bases and J by 5 bases, 3 bases remained unmatched. The TCR originated in a human donor with classical Hodgkin lymphoma. This specimen was peripheral blood mononuclear cells (PBMCs), taken before the fourth cycle of nivolumab. The chain links TRBV7-6 to TRBJ2-7; 7 nucleotides agree with TRBD1. CDR3 sequence reads: CASSPDRHEQYF. The CDR3 coding sequence is TGTGCCAGCAGCCCGGACAGGCACGAGCAGTACTTC.